Below are 11 T cell receptor beta chains sequenced from a single sample in a study of cytomegalovirus exposure and HLA in healthy donors (dated by TCRdb to about 2017). The library was prepared using the immunoSEQ multiplex PCR assay. The multiplex PCR relied on a mix of 60 forward primers for TCR Vbeta segments and 13 reverse primers for TCR Jbeta segments. The immuneACCESS repertoire file appears here via TCRdb, limited to in-frame rearrangements. These files lack a portion of the clones; in checked studies, under half of the deficit traces to unresolved V genes, and the cause of the others is not known. In this sample the table shows some 30,000 clones, 35% to 50% of which occur a single time. The top ten hold approximately 2% of the sample. The sample was PBMCs. The receptor source for this set is a woman aged 50 to 60 in good health and CMV-seronegative.

This chain connects TRBV28 to TRBJ2-2; D unresolved. Trimming removed 3 bases at V and 8 bases at J, with 4 bases between. The germline V gene encodes CDR1 MDHEN and CDR2 SYDVKM. CDR3 size: 11 residues. The CDR3 protein is CASSFPGELFF. CDR3 in DNA: TGTGCCAGCAGTTTCCCAGGGGAGCTGTTTTTT.

V usage is TRBV28 and J usage is TRBJ2-4; maybe TRBD1 (6 bases). The CDR3 consists of 14 residues. V dropped 3 bases and J dropped 1 base, with 7 bases sitting between them. CDR1 MDHEN and CDR2 SYDVKM come from the germline V gene. The CDR3 region has the DNA TGTGCCAGCAGTTTGCAGGGGGCCAAAAACATTCAGTACTTC. It translates to CASSLQGAKNIQYF. Variable domain in full (rest from reference TRBV28 and TRBJ2-4): DVKVTQSSRYLVKRTGEKVFLECVQDMDHENMFWYRQDPGLGLRLIYFSYDVKMKEKGDIPEGYSVSREKKERFSLILESASTNQTSMYLCASSLQGAKNIQYFGAGTRLSVL.

A few counts support this clone. This chain links TRBV19 with TRBJ2-7, with 9 bases fitting TRBD1. V dropped 9 bases and J dropped 2; count of bases not matched to a gene: 2. CDR1 and CDR2 from the germline V gene are LNHDA and SQIVND (reference sequence). The CDR3 contains 12 residues. CDR3 bases: TGTGCCAGAAACAGGGGGCCCTACGAGCAGTACTTC. This codes for CARNRGPYEQYF.

The chain is built from TRBV6-1 and TRBJ2-7; perhaps TRBD2 as D (7 bases). The CDR3 has 13 amino acids. Deletions cut 10 bases from V and 4 bases from J, with 17 bases between. Per the germline V gene, CDR1 is MNHNS and CDR2 is SASEGT. In nucleotides, the CDR3 is TGTGCCACCAGAGGGGGGGCTAGGTACGAGCAGTACTTC. This gives the protein CATRGGARYEQYF.

V gene TRBV5-8 combines with J gene TRBJ2-1; 9 nucleotides line up with TRBD2. CDR1 and CDR2 from the germline V gene are SGHTS and YDEGEE. The CDR3 extends over 16 amino acids. After removal of 2 bases from V and 1 base from J, the junction contained 4 bases not matched to a gene. CDR3: CASSFLAGRSYNEQFF. Here the CDR3 DNA reads TGTGCCAGCAGCTTCCTAGCGGGGAGATCCTACAATGAGCAGTTCTTC.

This clone was detected once. This rearrangement joins TRBV7-9 to TRBJ1-2; no firm D call. CDR1 is SEHNR, CDR2 FQNEAQ, per germline (reference sequence). There are 15 residues in the CDR3. Trimming stripped 1 base from V and 2 bases from J, with 11 bases between. The CDR3 DNA is TGTGCCAGCAGCTTAGAGGGAGGGTCCAACTATGGCTACACCTTC. Amino acids: CASSLEGGSNYGYTF.

The chain couples TRBV9 to TRBJ2-7; TRBD1 matches 7 bases. V dropped 0 bases and J dropped 0; count of bases not matched to a gene: 3. CDR1 and CDR2 from the germline V gene are SGDLS and YYNGEE. This CDR3 has 15 residues. This CDR3 reads CASSVGTGLSYEQYF. Here the CDR3 DNA reads TGTGCCAGCAGCGTAGGGACAGGCCTCTCCTACGAGCAGTACTTC.

This clone was seen a few times. The chain employs TRBV11-1 and TRBJ2-7; 11 bases are a match to TRBD2. The CDR3 is 15 residues long. From germline, CDR1 is SGHAT and CDR2 FQDESV (reference sequence). The V segment lost 6 bases and the J segment 1 base; nucleotides outside the gene matches: 5. This chain's CDR3 is CASRQTSGGSYEQYF. The CDR3 coding sequence is TGTGCCAGCAGACAAACTAGCGGGGGATCCTACGAGCAGTACTTC.

The chain couples TRBV5-5 to TRBJ2-5; D is uncertain. V gave up 4 bases and J gave up 1 base, with 11 bases separating them. Germline-derived CDR1 and CDR2 are SGHKS and YYEKEE (reference sequence). This CDR3 spans 14 amino acids. CDR3 loop: CASSPPSLQETQYF. CDR3 DNA: TGTGCCAGCAGCCCTCCTTCACTCCAAGAGACCCAGTACTTC.

The sample holds a few counts of this clone. This chain links TRBV20-1 with TRBJ2-1; D unclear. Trimming took off 5 bases at V and 10 bases at J, with 12 bases between the two ends. The CDR3 covers 11 residues. Looked up from germline, CDR1 is DFQATT and CDR2 is SNEGSKA (reference sequence). In DNA, the CDR3 is TGCAGTGCTTTCCGGATGGGCGAGCAGTTCTTC. Translation: CSAFRMGEQFF.

This clone has just a few counts. The CDR3 bases are TGTGCCAGCACCCTCCTCGGTGAGGGTAGCAATCAGCCCCAGCATTTT. Protein sequence: CASTLLGEGSNQPQHF. This chain connects TRBV5-6 to TRBJ1-5; D is undetermined. The V and J ends lost 6 bases and 0 bases respectively, with 16 bases between them. CDR3 length: 16 residues. CDR1 is SGHDT and CDR2 is YYEEEE in the germline V gene.